Below are 28 T cell receptor beta chains sequenced from a single sample in a study of blood T cell repertoires in COVID-19. Measured with immunoSEQ multiplex PCR; TCRdb has only the in-frame clones, and not every one. The top ten hold about 1.7% of the sample, which has over 200,000 clones, under 85% seen once. Sequenced input: PBMCs or T cells enriched from blood (not recorded which). The receptors stem from a man in his fifties or sixties who had recovered from COVID-19.

The chain uses TRBV11-1 and TRBJ1-4; D is possibly TRBD1 (5 bases). The CDR3 runs 15 residues. V was clipped by 5 bases and J by 0 bases, with 10 bases between them. CDR1 and CDR2 from the germline V gene are SGHAT and FQDESV (reference sequence). The CDR3: CASSPQGATNEKLFF. In nucleotides, the CDR3 is TGTGCCAGCAGCCCTCAGGGCGCAACTAATGAAAAACTGTTTTTT.

The chain employs TRBV19 and TRBJ1-5; TRBD1 aligns across 7 bases. Trimming at V came to 4 bases and at J to 6 bases, leaving 6 bases not matched to a gene. This CDR3 is built from 14 residues. CDR1 and CDR2 (germline): LNHDA, SQIVND (reference sequence). The CDR3 DNA is TGTGCCAGTAGTACTTACAGGGGTGGTCAGCCCCAGCATTTT. Translation: CASSTYRGGQPQHF.

The rearrangement joins TRBV4-3 to TRBJ2-1, with 9 bases identical to TRBD2. The CDR3 has 15 amino acids. Germline CDR1 and CDR2: LGHNA and YSLEER. J lost 9 bases, V lost 0 bases, and 6 bases had no gene match. Written as DNA, the CDR3 is TGCGCCAGCAGCCAAGAACGCGGGGGGGCCTTTGAGCAGTTCTTC. Translation: CASSQERGGAFEQFF.

This clone was seen a single time. This rearrangement joins TRBV7-9 to TRBJ1-1; TRBD1 is a possible D gene (6 bases). The V end lost 5 bases, the J end lost 0 bases, and 16 bases lay between the germline ends. The CDR3 has 16 residues. Germline V CDR1 and CDR2: SEHNR, FQNEAQ (reference sequence). The CDR3 loop reads CASSQGRTAMNTEAFF. The CDR3 bases are TGTGCCAGCAGCCAAGGAAGGACAGCCATGAACACTGAAGCTTTCTTT.

This clone turned up a few times. This chain links TRBV2 with TRBJ2-5; D is perhaps TRBD2 (5 bases). Trimming shortened V by 1 base and J by 3 bases, and 9 bases separated the two germline ends. The CDR3 length is 14 residues. CDR1 and CDR2 (germline): SNHLY, FYNNEI. DNA for the CDR3: TGTGCCAGCAGTGAAGAGGACTGGAAAGAGACCCAGTACTTC. Encoded protein: CASSEEDWKETQYF.

The chain combines TRBV6-5 with TRBJ2-7, with 11 bases that match TRBD2. With 10 bases clipped from V and 4 bases from J, the junction kept 12 bases outside the gene matches. CDR3 size: 15 residues. In germline, CDR1 is MNHEY, CDR2 SVGAGI. CDR3 protein: CATQVLAGGGYEQYF. The CDR3, as DNA: TGTGCCACCCAGGTTTTAGCGGGGGGGGGTTACGAGCAGTACTTC.

The V and J genes are TRBV6-4 and TRBJ1-2, with D perhaps matching TRBD1 (6 bases). CDR1 MRHNA and CDR2 SNTAGT come from the germline V gene. V lost 0 bases and J 8 bases, leaving 10 bases between the germline ends. The CDR3 spans 13 residues. The CDR3 sequence: CASSDSGGWGYTF. The CDR3 nucleotides read TGTGCCAGCAGTGACTCTGGGGGCTGGGGCTACACCTTC.

This chain connects TRBV19 to TRBJ1-5; D not resolved. This CDR3 comprises 18 residues. The germline CDR1 and CDR2 sequences are LNHDA and SQIVND (reference sequence). V was pared by 5 bases and J by 1 base, with 21 bases between. CDR3 nucleotides: TGTGCCAGTAGTCTCCAACATGCGGGCATAAAAAGCAATCAGCCCCAGCATTTT. This codes for CASSLQHAGIKSNQPQHF.

V is TRBV21-1 and J is TRBJ2-7; the table's D gene call, TRBD1, was not cross checked with the DNA. TRBV21-1 is described as a pseudogene. This CDR3 is 13 amino acids long. CDR3 sequence reads: CASINDRSYEQYF. CDR3 in DNA: TGTGCCAGCATCAATGACAGGAGCTACGAGCAGTACTTC.

This clone showed up just a few times. The rearrangement uses TRBV14 and TRBJ2-7, with 11 bases fitting TRBD2. CDR3 length: 17 amino acids. CDR1 and CDR2 (germline): SGHDN, FVKESK. After removal of 1 base from V and 0 bases from J, the junction contained 5 bases not matched to a gene. The CDR3 nucleotides are TGTGCCAGCAGCCAAGGAATTCTAGCGGGGGGCTCCTACGAGCAGTACTTC. Amino acids: CASSQGILAGGSYEQYF.

The chain joins TRBV11-2 to TRBJ2-2; D gene unclear. Trimming left V 1 base short and J 8 bases short, with 5 bases between. Germline CDR1 is SGHAT and CDR2 is FQNNGV. The CDR3 has 12 amino acids. CDR3 in DNA: TGTGCCAGCAGCTTAGTTCTGGGGGAGCTGTTTTTT. It codes for CASSLVLGELFF. The variable domain in full, completed from reference TRBV11-2 and TRBJ2-2, reads EAGVAQSPRYKIIEKRQSVAFWCNPISGHATLYWYQQILGQGPKLLIQFQNNGVVDDSQLPKDRFSAERLKGVDSTLKIQPAKLEDSAVYLCASSLVLGELFFGEGSRLTVL.

The table lists this clone with a count of one. The chain links TRBV6-1 to TRBJ1-5, with D unresolved. V lost 3 bases and J lost 6, with 3 bases in between. CDR1 MNHNS and CDR2 SASEGT come from the germline V gene. CDR3 length equals 11 residues. The CDR3 coding sequence is TGTGCCAGCAGTGAGCGTCAGCCCCAGCATTTT. This translates into CASSERQPQHF.

This clone has only one observation. The CDR3 reads CASNTGTPASGNTIYF. The CDR3 DNA reads as TGTGCCAGCAATACCGGGACACCAGCCTCTGGAAACACCATATATTTT. The chain uses TRBV9 and TRBJ1-3, with D maybe TRBD1 (6 bases). The CDR3 consists of 16 residues. In germline, CDR1 is SGDLS, CDR2 YYNGEE. Trimming cost V 6 bases and J 0 bases, with 16 bases left between them.

The chain recombines TRBV5-4 with TRBJ1-5, with TRBD1 identical over 7 bases. Germline V gene lookup returns CDR1 SGHNT and CDR2 YYREEE (reference sequence). Losses at the gene ends were 3 bases for V and 11 bases for J; bases not matched to a gene: 11. CDR3 length equals 14 residues. DNA of the CDR3: TGTGCCAGCAGCTCCGACAGGGCGCCAGGGGCCCAGCATTTT. It encodes CASSSDRAPGAQHF.

This clone has just a few counts. CDR3 DNA sequence: TGTGCCACCACGGACACATACAATGAGCAGTTCTTC. Protein: CATTDTYNEQFF. The chain has TRBV10-3 and TRBJ2-1; possible D gene TRBD1, 5 bases. CDR1 and CDR2 from the germline V gene are ENHRY and SYGVKD. Trimming pared 10 bases from V and 4 bases from J, leaving 11 bases between. The CDR3 has 12 residues.

In its sample, this clone was seen once. This rearrangement joins TRBV7-9 to TRBJ2-2; 10 nucleotides match TRBD2. The germline gives CDR1 SEHNR, CDR2 FQNEAQ (reference sequence). This CDR3 is built from 18 residues. Unmatched junction bases numbered 11, after V lost 5 bases and J lost 2 bases. Here the CDR3 reads CASSPQASGGVNTGELFF. The CDR3 coding sequence is TGTGCCAGCAGCCCTCAGGCCAGCGGGGGGGTCAACACCGGGGAGCTGTTTTTT. Full variable domain (outside the CDR3, taken from reference TRBV7-9 and TRBJ2-2): DTGVSQNPRHKITKRGQNVTFRCDPISEHNRLYWYRQTLGQGPEFLTYFQNEAQLEKSRLLSDRFSAERPKGSFSTLEIQRTEQGDSAMYLCASSPQASGGVNTGELFFGEGSRLTVL.

V and J are TRBV9 and TRBJ1-1; D is unresolved. The CDR3 spans 15 residues. Germline V gene sequence: CDR1 SGDLS, CDR2 YYNGEE. Between the trimmed V and J ends, which lost 0 bases and 0 bases, there was a span of 9 bases. The CDR3, as DNA: TGTGCCAGCAGCGTAGTGAACAGTTTGAACACTGAAGCTTTCTTT. Protein: CASSVVNSLNTEAFF.

The rearrangement uses TRBV14 and TRBJ2-1; TRBD1 aligns across 9 bases. From germline, CDR1 is SGHDN and CDR2 FVKESK. Trimming at V came to 4 bases and at J to 12 bases, leaving 4 bases not matched to a gene. The CDR3 is made up of 12 amino acids. The CDR3 region has the DNA TGTGCCAGCAGCCTGGACAGGGGATCGCAGTTCTTC. The encoded protein is CASSLDRGSQFF.

The chain couples TRBV7-9 to TRBJ1-3; D may be TRBD1 (5 bases). The CDR3 contains 13 residues. V was pared by 0 bases and J by 9 bases, with 9 bases between. Germline CDR1 SEHNR, CDR2 FQNEAQ (reference sequence). The chain's CDR3 is CASSLAGGATIYF. The CDR3 nucleotides are TGTGCCAGCAGCTTAGCGGGAGGGGCCACCATATATTTT.

V is TRBV23-1 and J is TRBJ1-2; possibly TRBD1 for D (6 bases). TRBV23-1 falls under the ORF class, with uncertain function. The CDR3 has 17 amino acids. V dropped 2 bases and J dropped 4 bases, with 20 bases sitting between them. DNA of the CDR3: TGCGCCAGCAGTCAACGGGGCCCGACAGGTATTCTCTATGGCTACACCTTC. Protein product: CASSQRGPTGILYGYTF.

V usage is TRBV10-2 and J usage is TRBJ1-2; D is possibly TRBD1 (5 bases). Germline lookup yields CDR1 WSHSY and CDR2 SAAADI. Trimming left V 0 bases short and J 8 bases short, with 13 bases between. The CDR3 loop spans 14 amino acids. In DNA, the CDR3 is TGCGCCAGCAGTGAGTCGTATGGGGCGGACGGCTACACCTTC. It specifies CASSESYGADGYTF.

The chain uses TRBV4-3 and TRBJ2-1, with 8 positions matching TRBD2. CDR1 and CDR2 from the germline V gene are LGHNA and YSLEER. This CDR3 region has 13 residues. The trim removed 3 bases at V and 7 bases at J, leaving 2 bases unmatched. The CDR3 DNA sequence: TGCGCCAGCAGCCATACGGGGGGGAATGAGCAGTTCTTC. It translates to CASSHTGGNEQFF.

CDR3 bases: TGTGCCATCAGTGAGTTGGGATGGACAGGGGGCTGGAATCAGCCCCAGCATTTT. Translated: CAISELGWTGGWNQPQHF. This chain uses TRBV10-3 with TRBJ1-5, with 11 nucleotides matching TRBD1. The CDR3 contains 18 residues. Trimming removed 1 base from V and 4 bases from J; junction bases left unmatched: 9. Germline V gives CDR1 ENHRY, CDR2 SYGVKD.

Notes on this clone: Just one base apart from a much larger clone, this may be a read error. The chain carries TRBV7-9 and TRBJ1-2, with TRBD1 identical over 7 bases. The J segment lost 4 bases and the V segment lost 4 bases, leaving 3 bases of the junction unmatched. Germline V gene lookup returns CDR1 SEHNR and CDR2 FQNEAQ (reference sequence). This CDR3 is built from 13 residues. The CDR3 DNA follows: TGTGCCAGCAGCTCCGGGACAGCCTATGGCTACACCTTC. It specifies CASSSGTAYGYTF.

The rearrangement uses TRBV11-2 and TRBJ2-2; D unclear. Trimming took off 0 bases at V and 5 bases at J, with 13 bases between the two ends. The CDR3 extends over 16 amino acids. CDR1 is SGHAT, CDR2 FQNNGV, per germline. CDR3 amino acids: CASSLDPGQPTGELFF. The CDR3 DNA sequence: TGTGCCAGCAGCTTAGATCCGGGTCAACCTACCGGGGAGCTGTTTTTT.

CDR3 in amino acids: CASSLGGSGMVQFF. In DNA form, the CDR3 reads TGTGCCAGCAGCTTAGGGGGTAGCGGGATGGTGCAGTTCTTC. This chain joins TRBV11-3 and TRBJ2-1; TRBD2 agrees at 8 bases. This CDR3 is 14 amino acids long. Germline values: CDR1 SGHNT, CDR2 YENEEA. V shed 1 base, J shed 12 bases, and the junction held 8 bases outside the gene matches. Combining the CDR3 with reference TRBV11-3 and TRBJ2-1 gives the whole variable domain EAGVVQSPRYKIIEKKQPVAFWCNPISGHNTLYWYLQNLGQGPELLIRYENEEAVDDSQLPKDRFSAERLKGVDSTLKIQPAELGDSAVYLCASSLGGSGMVQFFGPGTRLTVL.

The chain combines TRBV11-3 with TRBJ1-1; D is perhaps TRBD1 (5 bases). The CDR3 has 16 residues. CDR1 is SGHNT, CDR2 YENEEA, per germline. Between the trimmed V and J ends, which lost 1 base and 2 bases, there was a span of 14 bases. In nucleotides, the CDR3 is TGTGCCAGCAGCTTAGTTCGGGGGACCCCAAACACTGAAGCTTTCTTT. Its translation: CASSLVRGTPNTEAFF.

This clone was picked up a small number of times. V gene TRBV27 combines with J gene TRBJ2-1, with 12 bases fitting TRBD1. This CDR3 is 16 amino acids long. Germline CDR1 and CDR2: MNHEY and SMNVEV (reference sequence). Unmatched junction bases numbered 6, after V lost 1 base and J lost 8 bases. The DNA of the CDR3 is TGTGCCAGCAGTTTATTATTGGGACAGGGGGCCTATGAGCAGTTCTTC. Protein sequence: CASSLLLGQGAYEQFF.